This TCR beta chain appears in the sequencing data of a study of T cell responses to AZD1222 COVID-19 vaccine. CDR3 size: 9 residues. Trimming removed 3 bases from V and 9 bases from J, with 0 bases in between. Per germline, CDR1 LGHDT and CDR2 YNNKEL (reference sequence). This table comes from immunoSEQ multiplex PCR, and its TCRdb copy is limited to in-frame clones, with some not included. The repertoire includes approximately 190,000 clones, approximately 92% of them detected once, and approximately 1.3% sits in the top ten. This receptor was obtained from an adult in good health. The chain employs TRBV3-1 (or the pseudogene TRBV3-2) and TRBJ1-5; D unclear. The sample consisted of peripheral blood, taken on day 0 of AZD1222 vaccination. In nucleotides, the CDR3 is TGTGCCAGCAGCCAGCCCCAGCATTTT. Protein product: CASSQPQHF.